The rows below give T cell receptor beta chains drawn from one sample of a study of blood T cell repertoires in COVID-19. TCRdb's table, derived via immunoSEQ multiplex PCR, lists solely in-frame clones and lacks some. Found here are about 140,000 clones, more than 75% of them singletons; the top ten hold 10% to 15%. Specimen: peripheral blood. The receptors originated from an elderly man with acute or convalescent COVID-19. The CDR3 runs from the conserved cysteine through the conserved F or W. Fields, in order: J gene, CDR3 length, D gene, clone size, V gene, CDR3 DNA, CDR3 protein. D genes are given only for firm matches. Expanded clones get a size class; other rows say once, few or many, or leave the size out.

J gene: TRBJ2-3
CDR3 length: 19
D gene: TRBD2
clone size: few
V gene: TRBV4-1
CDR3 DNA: TGCGCCAGCAGCCAAGTTGGTTTAGCGGGGGGCCCAGGCACAGATACGCAGTATTTT
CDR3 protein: CASSQVGLAGGPGTDTQYF

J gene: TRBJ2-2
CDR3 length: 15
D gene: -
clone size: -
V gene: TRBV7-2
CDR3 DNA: TGTGCCAGCAGGGGGGGACGGTCGAACACCGGGGAGCTGTTTTTT
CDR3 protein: CASRGGRSNTGELFF

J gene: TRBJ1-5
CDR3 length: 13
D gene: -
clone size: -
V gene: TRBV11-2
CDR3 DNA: TGTGCCAGCAGCTTGTCCGGCAATCAGCCCCAGCATTTT
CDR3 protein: CASSLSGNQPQHF

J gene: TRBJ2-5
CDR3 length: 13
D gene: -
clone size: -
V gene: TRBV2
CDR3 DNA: TGTGCCAGCAGACGACTCACCGCGGGGACCCAGTACTTC
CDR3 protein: CASRRLTAGTQYF

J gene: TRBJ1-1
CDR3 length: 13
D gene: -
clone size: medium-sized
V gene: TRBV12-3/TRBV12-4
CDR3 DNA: TGTGCCAGCAGCTTATCCATGAACACTGAAGCTTTCTTT
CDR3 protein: CASSLSMNTEAFF

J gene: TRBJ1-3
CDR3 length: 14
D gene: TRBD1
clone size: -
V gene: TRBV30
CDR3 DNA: TGTGCCTGGAGTGTACAGGGGGGCGGAAACACCATATATTTT
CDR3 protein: CAWSVQGGGNTIYF

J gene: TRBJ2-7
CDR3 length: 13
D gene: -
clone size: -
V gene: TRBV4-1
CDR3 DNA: TGCGCCAGCAGCCAACCGGACGGGGACGAGCAGTACTTC
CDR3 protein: CASSQPDGDEQYF

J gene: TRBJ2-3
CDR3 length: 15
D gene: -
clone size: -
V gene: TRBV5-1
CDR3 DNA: TGCGCCAGCAGCTTGGCCGAGGCGGCTTCGGATACGCAGTATTTT
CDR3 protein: CASSLAEAASDTQYF

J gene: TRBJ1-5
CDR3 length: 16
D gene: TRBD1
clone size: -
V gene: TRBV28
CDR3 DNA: TGTGCCAGCAGTCTGACAGGGACCCCTAGCAATCAGCCCCAGCATTTT
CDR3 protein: CASSLTGTPSNQPQHF

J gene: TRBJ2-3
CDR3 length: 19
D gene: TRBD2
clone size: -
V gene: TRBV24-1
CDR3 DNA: TGTGCCACCAGTGATAGCGGGACTAGCGGGGGGGCAGGTTCAGATACGCAGTATTTT
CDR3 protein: CATSDSGTSGGAGSDTQYF

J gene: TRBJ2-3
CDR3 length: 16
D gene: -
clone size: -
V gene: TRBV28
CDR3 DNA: TGTGCCAGCAGTTTACTTTCAGGGGTGGTAGAAGATACGCAGTATTTT
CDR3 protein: CASSLLSGVVEDTQYF

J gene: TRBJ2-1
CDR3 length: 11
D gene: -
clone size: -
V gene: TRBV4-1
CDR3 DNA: TGCGCCAGCAGCCAAGGTCCAGAGCAGTTCTTC
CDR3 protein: CASSQGPEQFF

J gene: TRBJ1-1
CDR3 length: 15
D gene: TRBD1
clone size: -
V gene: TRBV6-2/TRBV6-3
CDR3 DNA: TGTGCCAGCAGTCAACTGGGACAGGGGGTAACTGAAGCTTTCTTT
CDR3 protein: CASSQLGQGVTEAFF

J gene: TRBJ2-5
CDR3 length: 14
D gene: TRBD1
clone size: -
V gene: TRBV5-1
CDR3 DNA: TGCGCCAGCACCAATACAGGGGGAGTAGAGACCCAGTACTTC
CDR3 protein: CASTNTGGVETQYF

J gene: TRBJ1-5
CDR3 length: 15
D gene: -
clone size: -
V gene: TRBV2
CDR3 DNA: TGTGCCAGCAGTGGAGGGAAGGGTTCCCATCAGCCCCAGCATTTT
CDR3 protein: CASSGGKGSHQPQHF

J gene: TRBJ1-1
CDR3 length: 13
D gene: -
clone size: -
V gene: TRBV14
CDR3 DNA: TGTGCCAGCAGCCAAGGGCGGGCGGTTCTGGCTTTCTTT
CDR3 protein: CASSQGRAVLAFF

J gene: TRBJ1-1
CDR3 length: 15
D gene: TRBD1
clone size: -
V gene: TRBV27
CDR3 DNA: TGTGCCAGCAGTGTTTTCGGGACAGGCATCACTGAAGCTTTCTTT
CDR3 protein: CASSVFGTGITEAFF

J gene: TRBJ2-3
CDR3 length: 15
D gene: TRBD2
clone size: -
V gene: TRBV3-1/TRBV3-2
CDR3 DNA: TGTGCCAGCAGCCGGACACTAGCGGGGGCGGGCACGCAGTATTTT
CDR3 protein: CASSRTLAGAGTQYF

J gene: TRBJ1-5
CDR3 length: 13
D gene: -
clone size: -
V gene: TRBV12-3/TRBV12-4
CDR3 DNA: TGTGCCAGCAGCTGGGGGCAGGACCAGCCCCAGCATTTT
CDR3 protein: CASSWGQDQPQHF

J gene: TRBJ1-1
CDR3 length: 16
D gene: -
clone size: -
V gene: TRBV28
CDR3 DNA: TGTGCCAGCAGTTTATGGCAGGGTAACCTGAACACTGAAGCTTTCTTT
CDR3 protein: CASSLWQGNLNTEAFF

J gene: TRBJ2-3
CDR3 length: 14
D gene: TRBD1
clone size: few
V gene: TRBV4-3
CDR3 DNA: TGCGCCAGCAGCCCGACAGGGGGCGCAAATACGCAGTATTTT
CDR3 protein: CASSPTGGANTQYF

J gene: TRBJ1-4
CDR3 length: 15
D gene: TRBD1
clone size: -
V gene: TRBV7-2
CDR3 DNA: TGTGCCAGCAGCTCCTCTGACAGGGGAAATGAAAAACTGTTTTTT
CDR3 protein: CASSSSDRGNEKLFF

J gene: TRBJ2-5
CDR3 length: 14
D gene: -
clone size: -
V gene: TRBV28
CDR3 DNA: TGTGCCAGCAGTTTAACACCCTTCAGGGAGACCCAGTACTTC
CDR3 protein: CASSLTPFRETQYF

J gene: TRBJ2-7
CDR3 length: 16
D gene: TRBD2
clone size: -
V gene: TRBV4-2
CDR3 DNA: TGTGCCAGCAGCCAAGATCTCCGGGGGGGATACTACGAGCAGTACTTC
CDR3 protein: CASSQDLRGGYYEQYF

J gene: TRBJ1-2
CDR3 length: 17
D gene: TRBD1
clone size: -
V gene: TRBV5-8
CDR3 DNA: TGTGCCAGCAGCTTGTTAAAGGGGGCGAATACTAACTATGGCTACACCTTC
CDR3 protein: CASSLLKGANTNYGYTF

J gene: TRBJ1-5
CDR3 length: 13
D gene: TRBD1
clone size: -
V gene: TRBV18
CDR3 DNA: TGTGCCAGCTCACCGACAGGGAATCAGCCCCAGCATTTT
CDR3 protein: CASSPTGNQPQHF

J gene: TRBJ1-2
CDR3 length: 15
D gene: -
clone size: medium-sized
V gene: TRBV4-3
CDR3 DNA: TGCGCCAGCAGCCAAGAGGCCCTCACGAACTATGGCTACACCTTC
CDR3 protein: CASSQEALTNYGYTF

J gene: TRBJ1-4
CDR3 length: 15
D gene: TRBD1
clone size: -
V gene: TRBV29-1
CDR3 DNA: TGCAGCGCCGGACAGGGGGCGGGCGTGCGGGAAAAACTGTTTTTT
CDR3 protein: CSAGQGAGVREKLFF

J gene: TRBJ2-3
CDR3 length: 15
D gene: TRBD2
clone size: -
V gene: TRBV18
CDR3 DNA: TGTGCCAGCTCACCAAGCGGGGGGAACACAGATACGCAGTATTTT
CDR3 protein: CASSPSGGNTDTQYF